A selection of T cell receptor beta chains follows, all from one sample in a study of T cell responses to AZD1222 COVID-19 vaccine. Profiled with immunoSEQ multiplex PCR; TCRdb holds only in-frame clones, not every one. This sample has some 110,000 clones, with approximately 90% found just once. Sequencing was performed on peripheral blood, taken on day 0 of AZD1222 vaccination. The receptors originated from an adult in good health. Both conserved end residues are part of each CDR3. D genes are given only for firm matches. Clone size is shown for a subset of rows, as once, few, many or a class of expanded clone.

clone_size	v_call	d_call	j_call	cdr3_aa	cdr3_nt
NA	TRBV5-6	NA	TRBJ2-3	CASSLGYKGADTQYF	TGTGCCAGCAGCTTGGGGTATAAGGGTGCAGATACGCAGTATTTT
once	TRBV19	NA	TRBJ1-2	CASSMGTGDLNYGYTF	TGTGCCAGTAGTATGGGGACCGGTGACCTTAACTATGGCTACACCTTC
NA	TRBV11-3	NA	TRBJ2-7	CASSPRTAASYEQYF	TGTGCCAGCAGCCCTAGGACAGCCGCTTCCTACGAGCAGTACTTC
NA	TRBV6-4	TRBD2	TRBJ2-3	CASSDSGGSGSDTQYF	TGTGCCAGCAGTGACTCCGGTGGAAGCGGGAGCGATACGCAGTATTTT
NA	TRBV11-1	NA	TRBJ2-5	CASGRGPETQYF	TGTGCCAGCGGGCGGGGCCCCGAGACCCAGTACTTC
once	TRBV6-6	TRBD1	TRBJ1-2	CASSPRGGGIYGYTF	TGTGCCAGCAGCCCCAGGGGAGGGGGCATCTATGGCTACACCTTC
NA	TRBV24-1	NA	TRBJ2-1	CATSREGSYNEQFF	TGTGCCACCAGTCGCGAGGGGTCCTACAATGAGCAGTTCTTC
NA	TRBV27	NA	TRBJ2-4	CASSLVVRGAKNIQYF	TGTGCCAGCAGTTTAGTCGTGAGGGGTGCCAAAAACATTCAGTACTTC
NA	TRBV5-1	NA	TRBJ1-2	CASSLREANYGYTF	TGCGCCAGCAGCTTGAGGGAGGCTAACTATGGCTACACCTTC
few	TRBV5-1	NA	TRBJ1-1	CASSPPGGRTEAFF	TGCGCCAGCAGCCCCCCGGGGGGCCGCACTGAAGCTTTCTTT
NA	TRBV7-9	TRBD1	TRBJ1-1	CASSMLGTGDTEAFF	TGTGCCAGCAGCATGCTAGGGACAGGGGACACTGAAGCTTTCTTT
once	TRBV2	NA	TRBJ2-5	CASSTKETQYF	TGTGCCAGCAGTACTAAAGAGACCCAGTACTTC
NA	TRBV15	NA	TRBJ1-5	CATSRDWGQPQHF	TGTGCCACCAGCAGAGATTGGGGGCAGCCCCAGCATTTT
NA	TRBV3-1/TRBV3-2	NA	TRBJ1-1	CASSETANTEAFF	TGTGCCAGCAGCGAAACAGCAAACACTGAAGCTTTCTTT
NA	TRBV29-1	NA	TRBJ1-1	CSTTRNTEAFF	TGCAGCACAACTCGGAACACTGAAGCTTTCTTT
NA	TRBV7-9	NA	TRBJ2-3	CASSFTQGTDTQYF	TGTGCCAGCAGCTTTACACAGGGAACAGATACGCAGTATTTT
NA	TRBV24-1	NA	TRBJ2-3	CATSDFAGTYTQYF	TGTGCCACCAGTGATTTCGCGGGGACATATACGCAGTATTTT
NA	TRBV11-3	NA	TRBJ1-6	CASSLDKGQLNSPLHF	TGTGCCAGCAGCTTAGATAAAGGGCAGCTCAATTCACCCCTCCACTTT
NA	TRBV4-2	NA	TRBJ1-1	CASSQGTVRNTEAFF	TGTGCCAGCAGCCAAGGGACAGTTCGAAACACTGAAGCTTTCTTT
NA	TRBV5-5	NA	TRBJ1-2	CASRPGTNYGYTF	TGTGCCAGCAGACCCGGGACAAACTATGGCTACACCTTC
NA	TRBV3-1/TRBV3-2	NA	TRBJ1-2	CASSPQGGYYGYTF	TGTGCCAGCAGCCCCCAGGGAGGGTATTATGGCTACACCTTC
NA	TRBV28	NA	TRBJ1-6	CASSGGLGNSPLHF	TGTGCCAGCAGCGGAGGGTTAGGTAATTCACCCCTCCACTTT
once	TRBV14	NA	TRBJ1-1	CASSQGPGEAFF	TGTGCCAGCAGCCAAGGTCCTGGGGAAGCTTTCTTT
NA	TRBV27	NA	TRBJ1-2	CASSPNPGARHPYGYTF	TGTGCCAGCAGTCCGAACCCCGGGGCCCGACATCCTTATGGCTACACCTTC
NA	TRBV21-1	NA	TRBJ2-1	CASSTRSSGGSYNEQFF	TGTGCCAGCAGCACCCGTAGTAGCGGGGGGTCCTACAATGAGCAGTTCTTC
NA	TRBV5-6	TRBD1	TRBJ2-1	CASSWTGGNEQFF	TGTGCCAGCAGCTGGACAGGGGGCAATGAGCAGTTCTTC
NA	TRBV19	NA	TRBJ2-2	CASSIRGTGELFF	TGTGCCAGTAGTATTAGGGGCACCGGGGAGCTGTTTTTT
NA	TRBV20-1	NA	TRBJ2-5	CSSPAGETQYF	TGCAGTTCCCCGGCAGGGGAGACCCAGTACTTC
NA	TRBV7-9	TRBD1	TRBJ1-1	CASSPAQGVNTEAFF	TGTGCCAGCAGCCCAGCGCAGGGGGTGAACACTGAAGCTTTCTTT
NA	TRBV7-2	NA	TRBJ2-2	CASSLGGSGELFF	TGTGCCAGCAGCTTAGGGGGAAGCGGGGAGCTGTTTTTT
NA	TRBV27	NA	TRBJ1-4	CASSWTHGATNEKLFF	TGTGCCAGCAGTTGGACCCACGGAGCAACTAATGAAAAACTGTTTTTT
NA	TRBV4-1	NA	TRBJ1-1	CASSQDRGVGDNEAFF	TGCGCCAGCAGCCAAGATAGGGGGGTGGGGGATAACGAAGCTTTCTTT
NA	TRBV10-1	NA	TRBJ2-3	CASSVGQSDTQYF	TGCGCCAGCAGTGTTGGACAGTCAGATACGCAGTATTTT
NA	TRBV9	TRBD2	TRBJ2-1	CASSDSGTRVHEQFF	TGTGCCAGCAGCGACTCCGGGACTAGAGTGCATGAGCAGTTCTTC
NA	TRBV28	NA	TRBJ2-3	CATRTDTQYF	TGTGCCACCCGCACAGATACGCAGTATTTT
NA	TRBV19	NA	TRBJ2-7	CASSIDVPYEQYF	TGTGCCAGTAGTATCGACGTTCCCTACGAGCAGTACTTC
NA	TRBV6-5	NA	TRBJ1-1	CASSYSYEVTEAFF	TGTGCCAGCAGTTACTCGTATGAGGTCACTGAAGCTTTCTTT
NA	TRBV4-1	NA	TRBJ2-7	CASSQYQGARGGTEQYF	TGCGCCAGCAGCCAATACCAGGGCGCCCGAGGGGGGACCGAGCAGTACTTC
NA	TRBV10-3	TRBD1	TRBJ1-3	CAISTGGSGNTIYF	TGTGCCATCAGTACAGGGGGCTCTGGAAACACCATATATTTT
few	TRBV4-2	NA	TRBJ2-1	CASSLRAGRGEQFF	TGTGCCAGCAGCCTTCGGGCGGGACGGGGTGAGCAGTTCTTC
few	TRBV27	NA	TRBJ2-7	CASSLVWGYEQYF	TGTGCCAGCAGTTTGGTGTGGGGCTACGAGCAGTACTTC